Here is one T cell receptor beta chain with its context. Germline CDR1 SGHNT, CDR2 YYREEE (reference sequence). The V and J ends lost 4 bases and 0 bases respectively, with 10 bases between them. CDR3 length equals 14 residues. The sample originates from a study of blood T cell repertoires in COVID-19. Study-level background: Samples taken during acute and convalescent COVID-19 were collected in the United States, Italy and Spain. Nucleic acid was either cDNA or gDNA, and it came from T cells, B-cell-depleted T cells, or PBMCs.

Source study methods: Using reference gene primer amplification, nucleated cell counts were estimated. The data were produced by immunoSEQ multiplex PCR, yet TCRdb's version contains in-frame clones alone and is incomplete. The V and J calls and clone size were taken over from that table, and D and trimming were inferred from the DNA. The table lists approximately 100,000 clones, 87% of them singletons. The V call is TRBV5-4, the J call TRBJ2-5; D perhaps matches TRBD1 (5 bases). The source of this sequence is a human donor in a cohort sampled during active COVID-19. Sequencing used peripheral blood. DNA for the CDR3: TGTGCCAGCAGCCTAAGGACATACCAAGAGACCCAGTACTTC. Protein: CASSLRTYQETQYF.